These 9 T cell receptor beta chains were sequenced from one sample in a study of Tregs in tolerant kidney transplant recipients. Repertoires were generated with immunoSEQ multiplex PCR, while TCRdb's copy carries only in-frame clones and drops some. The repertoire holds about 15,000 clones, with about 53% as singletons. FACS sorting followed a roughly 6-day coculture of CFSE-labeled recipient PBMCs with irradiated graft donor PBMCs. No antigen has been identified for these receptors. Sequenced material: CD4+ T cells from blood cultured with allogeneic cells, taken before the transplant. All receptors come from a human patient who received a combined kidney and bone marrow transplant.

The genes are TRBV28 and TRBJ2-3; 8 bases are shared with TRBD1. J lost 4 bases, V lost 3 bases, and 9 bases had no gene match. The CDR3 is 16 residues long. Germline V lookup: CDR1 MDHEN, CDR2 SYDVKM. This chain's CDR3 is CASSFTGRGRSDTQYF. The CDR3 DNA reads as TGTGCCAGCAGTTTTACCGGCAGGGGGCGATCAGATACGCAGTATTTT. Full variable domain (outside the CDR3, taken from reference TRBV28 and TRBJ2-3): DVKVTQSSRYLVKRTGEKVFLECVQDMDHENMFWYRQDPGLGLRLIYFSYDVKMKEKGDIPEGYSVSREKKERFSLILESASTNQTSMYLCASSFTGRGRSDTQYFGPGTRLTVL.

The rearrangement links TRBV9 to TRBJ2-7, with a tentative D call TRBD1 (5 bases). The CDR3 is 13 residues long. The germline V gene encodes CDR1 SGDLS and CDR2 YYNGEE. V gave up 3 bases and J gave up 6 bases, with 13 bases separating them. CDR3 DNA: TGTGCCAGCAGCGGCCGGGCCCAGGGCGAGCAGTACTTC. Translated, it gives CASSGRAQGEQYF.

By share, this clone counts as medium-sized. Other DNA sequences of this sample code for an identical CDR3. This chain uses TRBV7-9 with TRBJ1-1; the D is unclear. The CDR3 sequence is 14 residues long. V was clipped by 5 bases and J by 4 bases, with 14 bases between them. Per the germline V gene, CDR1 is SEHNR and CDR2 is FQNEAQ (reference sequence). CDR3 coding DNA: TGTGCCAGCAGCCCCGGGAGGAGAGGCACTGAAGCTTTCTTT. Encoded protein: CASSPGRRGTEAFF.

The chain is built from TRBV6-6 and TRBJ1-1, with D hard to call. Germline lookup yields CDR1 MNHNY and CDR2 SVGAGI (reference sequence). The CDR3 is 12 residues long. V was shortened by 7 bases and J by 0 bases, with 6 bases between the two germline ends. The CDR3 here is CASNHVNTEAFF. CDR3 nucleotides: TGTGCCAGCAATCATGTGAACACTGAAGCTTTCTTT.

This clone was seen only a few times. The rearrangement links TRBV5-6 to TRBJ1-2, with D maybe TRBD1 (5 bases). Trimming took off 7 bases at V and 8 bases at J, with 18 bases between the two ends. The germline V gene encodes CDR1 SGHDT and CDR2 YYEEEE. The CDR3 spans 13 residues. The CDR3 DNA is TGTGCCAGCGACTCAGGGAATAAAGCGGGCTACACCTTC. It specifies CASDSGNKAGYTF. Full variable domain (missing parts from reference TRBV5-6 and TRBJ1-2): DAGVTQSPTHLIKTRGQQVTLRCSPKSGHDTVSWYQQALGQGPQFIFQYYEEEERQRGNFPDRFSGHQFPNYSSELNVNALLLGDSALYLCASDSGNKAGYTFGSGTRLTVV.

This chain uses TRBV29-1 with TRBJ2-2; 9 nucleotides align to TRBD1. After removal of 4 bases from V and 4 bases from J, the junction contained 1 base not matched to a gene. The V gene's germline CDR1 is SQVTM and CDR2 ANQGSEA. The CDR3 is 13 residues long. This CDR3 reads CSVGTGVTGELFF. The CDR3 DNA follows: TGCAGCGTTGGGACAGGGGTCACCGGGGAGCTGTTTTTT.

This clone was counted between two and nine times. The V call is TRBV5-1, the J call TRBJ2-1; 10 bases are shared with TRBD2. V trimming: 0 bases; J trimming: 8 bases; junction bases outside the gene matches: 8. The length of the CDR3 is 16 residues. Germline CDR1 is SGHRS and CDR2 is YFSETQ. This chain's CDR3 is CASSLAELAGVDEQFF. CDR3 in DNA: TGCGCCAGCAGCTTGGCCGAGCTAGCGGGGGTAGATGAGCAGTTCTTC.

V and J are TRBV5-1 and TRBJ2-3, with D perhaps matching TRBD2 (5 bases). V dropped 1 base and J dropped 4 bases, with 19 bases sitting between them. The CDR3 length is 17 residues. Per germline, CDR1 SGHRS and CDR2 YFSETQ. CDR3 residues: CASSLLVGPGSADTQYF. DNA of the CDR3: TGCGCCAGCAGCTTGCTAGTTGGTCCTGGTAGCGCAGATACGCAGTATTTT.

The chain has TRBV2 and TRBJ1-1, with TRBD1 as a possible D gene (6 bases). Trimming took 7 bases from V and 0 from J, leaving 12 bases between them. Germline V gives CDR1 SNHLY, CDR2 FYNNEI. The CDR3 contains 14 residues. DNA for the CDR3: TGTGCCAGCACTTGGACAGTGATGAACACTGAAGCTTTCTTT. Protein product: CASTWTVMNTEAFF. Supplemented by reference TRBV2 and TRBJ1-1, the full variable domain reads EPEVTQTPSHQVTQMGQEVILRCVPISNHLYFYWYRQILGQKVEFLVSFYNNEISEKSEIFDDQFSVERPDGSNFTLKIRSTKLEDSAMYFCASTWTVMNTEAFFGQGTRLTVV.